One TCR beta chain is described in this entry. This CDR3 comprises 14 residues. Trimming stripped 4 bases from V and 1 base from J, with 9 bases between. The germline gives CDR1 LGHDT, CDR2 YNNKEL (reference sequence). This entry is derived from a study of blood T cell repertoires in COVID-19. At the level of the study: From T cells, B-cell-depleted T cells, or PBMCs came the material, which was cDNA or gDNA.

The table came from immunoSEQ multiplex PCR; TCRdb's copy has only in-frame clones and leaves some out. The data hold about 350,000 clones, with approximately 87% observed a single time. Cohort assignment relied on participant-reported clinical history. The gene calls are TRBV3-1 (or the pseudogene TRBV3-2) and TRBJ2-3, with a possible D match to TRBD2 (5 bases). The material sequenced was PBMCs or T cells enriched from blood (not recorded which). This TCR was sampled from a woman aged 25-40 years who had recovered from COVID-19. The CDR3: CASSPHGGTDTQYF. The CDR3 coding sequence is TGTGCCAGCAGCCCCCACGGGGGCACAGATACGCAGTATTTT.